This is a list of T cell receptor beta chains from one sample in a study of CD8 T cells in Susac syndrome. One entry per CDR3 protein, called by TCRdb with MiXCR from the immunoSEQ multiplex PCR reads. The data hold about 140,000 distinct CDR3 sequences, with approximately 95% observed a single time. Input material: CD8+ T cells from PBMCs. The receptors were sampled from a human donor in good health. Each CDR3 is given with its conserved first and last residue. A D gene is named only where the DNA matches it firmly. Clone size is stated in some rows and not others, as once, few, many or a class when expanded.

j_gene: TRBJ2-7
abundance: NA
d_gene: NA
len: 16
v_gene: TRBV19
CDR3aa: CASSMVGGLSSYEQYF
CDR3nt: TGTGCCAGTAGTATGGTCGGCGGGCTGAGCTCCTACGAGCAGTACTTC

j_gene: TRBJ2-1
abundance: NA
d_gene: TRBD2
len: 16
v_gene: TRBV7-9
CDR3aa: CASSQGLANLYNEQFF
CDR3nt: TGTGCCAGCAGCCAAGGACTAGCCAATCTCTACAATGAGCAGTTCTTC

j_gene: TRBJ2-1
abundance: NA
d_gene: TRBD2
len: 16
v_gene: TRBV14
CDR3aa: CASSRGLAGSYNEQFF
CDR3nt: TGTGCCAGCAGCCGTGGACTAGCGGGATCCTACAATGAGCAGTTCTTC

j_gene: TRBJ2-1
abundance: once
d_gene: TRBD1
len: 15
v_gene: TRBV6-4
CDR3aa: CASSEAGTGYNEQFF
CDR3nt: TGTGCCAGCAGTGAGGCCGGGACAGGGTACAATGAGCAGTTCTTC

j_gene: TRBJ2-1
abundance: NA
d_gene: TRBD2
len: 15
v_gene: TRBV20-1
CDR3aa: CSAPTGLADYNEQFF
CDR3nt: TGCAGTGCCCCAACGGGACTAGCGGACTACAATGAGCAGTTCTTC

j_gene: TRBJ2-7
abundance: NA
d_gene: TRBD2
len: 14
v_gene: TRBV20-1
CDR3aa: CSAREDSGILEQYF
CDR3nt: TGCAGTGCTAGAGAAGATAGCGGGATTCTGGAGCAGTACTTC

j_gene: TRBJ1-1
abundance: NA
d_gene: NA
len: 10
v_gene: TRBV29-1
CDR3aa: CSAVDTEAFF
CDR3nt: TGCAGCGCGGTGGACACTGAAGCTTTCTTT

j_gene: TRBJ2-3
abundance: few
d_gene: NA
len: 13
v_gene: TRBV7-2
CDR3aa: CASSRDSTDTQYF
CDR3nt: TGTGCCAGCAGCCGGGACAGCACAGATACGCAGTATTTT

j_gene: TRBJ2-7
abundance: NA
d_gene: NA
len: 11
v_gene: TRBV3-1
CDR3aa: CASQGPYEQYF
CDR3nt: TGTGCCAGCCAGGGTCCGTACGAGCAGTACTTC

j_gene: TRBJ1-5
abundance: NA
d_gene: NA
len: 13
v_gene: TRBV11-2
CDR3aa: CASSQDENQPQHF
CDR3nt: TGTGCCAGCAGCCAAGACGAAAATCAGCCCCAGCATTTT

j_gene: TRBJ2-5
abundance: NA
d_gene: NA
len: 15
v_gene: TRBV7-2
CDR3aa: CASSPGVQGMETQYF
CDR3nt: TGTGCCAGCAGCCCGGGAGTGCAGGGGATGGAGACCCAGTACTTC

j_gene: TRBJ2-1
abundance: NA
d_gene: NA
len: 13
v_gene: TRBV27
CDR3aa: CASSPWGTHEQFF
CDR3nt: TGTGCCAGCAGTCCCTGGGGCACACATGAGCAGTTCTTC

j_gene: TRBJ2-2
abundance: NA
d_gene: NA
len: 14
v_gene: TRBV3-1
CDR3aa: CASSHSGYTGELFF
CDR3nt: TGTGCCAGCAGCCACTCAGGGTACACCGGGGAGCTGTTTTTT

j_gene: TRBJ2-1
abundance: NA
d_gene: NA
len: 14
v_gene: TRBV2
CDR3aa: CASSVGTVYNEQFF
CDR3nt: TGTGCCAGCAGTGTGGGGACGGTCTACAATGAGCAGTTCTTC

j_gene: TRBJ2-1
abundance: NA
d_gene: NA
len: 12
v_gene: TRBV6-2/TRBV6-3
CDR3aa: CASSGSHNEQFF
CDR3nt: TGTGCCAGCAGTGGCTCCCACAATGAGCAGTTCTTC

j_gene: TRBJ1-5
abundance: once
d_gene: NA
len: 14
v_gene: TRBV9
CDR3aa: CASNPGVSNQPQHF
CDR3nt: TGTGCCAGCAATCCGGGAGTTAGCAATCAGCCCCAGCATTTT

j_gene: TRBJ2-3
abundance: NA
d_gene: NA
len: 13
v_gene: TRBV29-1
CDR3aa: CSVPGPLTDTQYF
CDR3nt: TGCAGCGTACCCGGACCCCTCACAGATACGCAGTATTTT

j_gene: TRBJ2-7
abundance: NA
d_gene: NA
len: 13
v_gene: TRBV7-9
CDR3aa: CASSPRSTYEQYF
CDR3nt: TGTGCCAGCAGCCCCCGTAGTACTTACGAGCAGTACTTC

j_gene: TRBJ2-1
abundance: NA
d_gene: TRBD2
len: 16
v_gene: TRBV3-1
CDR3aa: CASTPTSGFSYNEQFF
CDR3nt: TGTGCCAGCACCCCGACTAGCGGATTCTCCTACAATGAGCAGTTCTTC

j_gene: TRBJ2-1
abundance: NA
d_gene: TRBD2
len: 14
v_gene: TRBV4-2
CDR3aa: CASSPVSGRDEQFF
CDR3nt: TGTGCCAGCAGCCCTGTCAGCGGGAGGGATGAGCAGTTCTTC

j_gene: TRBJ2-7
abundance: NA
d_gene: NA
len: 12
v_gene: TRBV9
CDR3aa: CASSVGGREQYF
CDR3nt: TGTGCCAGCAGCGTTGGAGGGCGGGAGCAGTACTTC

j_gene: TRBJ2-7
abundance: NA
d_gene: TRBD2
len: 16
v_gene: TRBV6-2/TRBV6-3
CDR3aa: CASSYSRTSGPYEQYF
CDR3nt: TGTGCCAGCAGTTACTCGCGGACTAGCGGCCCCTACGAGCAGTACTTC

j_gene: TRBJ2-1
abundance: NA
d_gene: NA
len: 12
v_gene: TRBV6-2/TRBV6-3
CDR3aa: CASSYSIDEQFF
CDR3nt: TGTGCCAGCAGTTACTCTATAGATGAGCAGTTCTTC

j_gene: TRBJ1-3
abundance: NA
d_gene: NA
len: 14
v_gene: TRBV7-9
CDR3aa: CASSPTGGGNTIYF
CDR3nt: TGTGCCAGCAGCCCCACAGGAGGTGGAAACACCATATATTTT

j_gene: TRBJ2-3
abundance: NA
d_gene: NA
len: 12
v_gene: TRBV28
CDR3aa: CASSFVWDTQYF
CDR3nt: TGTGCCAGCAGTTTTGTTTGGGATACGCAGTATTTT

j_gene: TRBJ2-1
abundance: NA
d_gene: NA
len: 14
v_gene: TRBV15
CDR3aa: CATSRGLTIQEQFF
CDR3nt: TGTGCCACCAGCAGAGGCCTAACCATACAGGAGCAGTTCTTC

j_gene: TRBJ1-1
abundance: NA
d_gene: NA
len: 16
v_gene: TRBV9
CDR3aa: CASSVVGSSTLAEAFF
CDR3nt: TGTGCCAGCAGCGTAGTGGGGAGCAGTACCCTAGCTGAAGCTTTCTTT

j_gene: TRBJ2-1
abundance: NA
d_gene: NA
len: 16
v_gene: TRBV11-1
CDR3aa: CASSLDVAGSYNEQFF
CDR3nt: TGTGCCAGCAGCTTAGATGTTGCGGGCTCCTACAATGAGCAGTTCTTC

j_gene: TRBJ2-7
abundance: NA
d_gene: TRBD2
len: 12
v_gene: TRBV29-1
CDR3aa: CSGGRSGYEQYF
CDR3nt: TGCAGCGGCGGGAGGTCCGGCTACGAGCAGTACTTC

j_gene: TRBJ1-5
abundance: NA
d_gene: NA
len: 13
v_gene: TRBV12-5
CDR3aa: CASQGLGNQPQHF
CDR3nt: TGTGCTAGTCAGGGTCTAGGCAATCAGCCCCAGCATTTT

j_gene: TRBJ2-1
abundance: NA
d_gene: NA
len: 15
v_gene: TRBV5-1
CDR3aa: CASSLETGAYNEQFF
CDR3nt: TGCGCCAGCAGCTTGGAAACAGGAGCCTACAATGAGCAGTTCTTC

j_gene: TRBJ2-1
abundance: few
d_gene: NA
len: 12
v_gene: TRBV7-2
CDR3aa: CASSPSYNEQFF
CDR3nt: TGTGCCAGCAGCCCCTCCTACAATGAGCAGTTCTTC

j_gene: TRBJ2-7
abundance: NA
d_gene: NA
len: 13
v_gene: TRBV9
CDR3aa: CASSVDGSYEQYF
CDR3nt: TGTGCCAGCAGCGTGGACGGCTCCTACGAGCAGTACTTC

j_gene: TRBJ2-3
abundance: once
d_gene: TRBD2
len: 17
v_gene: TRBV4-2
CDR3aa: CASSHPTSGRSTDTQYF
CDR3nt: TGTGCCAGCAGCCACCCGACTAGCGGGAGGTCCACAGATACGCAGTATTTT

j_gene: TRBJ2-7
abundance: NA
d_gene: NA
len: 11
v_gene: TRBV6-6
CDR3aa: CATRLTYEQYF
CDR3nt: TGTGCCACGCGTCTTACCTACGAGCAGTACTTC

j_gene: TRBJ2-7
abundance: NA
d_gene: TRBD2
len: 16
v_gene: TRBV14
CDR3aa: CASSPGLAASAYEQYF
CDR3nt: TGTGCCAGCAGCCCGGGACTAGCGGCCAGTGCCTACGAGCAGTACTTC